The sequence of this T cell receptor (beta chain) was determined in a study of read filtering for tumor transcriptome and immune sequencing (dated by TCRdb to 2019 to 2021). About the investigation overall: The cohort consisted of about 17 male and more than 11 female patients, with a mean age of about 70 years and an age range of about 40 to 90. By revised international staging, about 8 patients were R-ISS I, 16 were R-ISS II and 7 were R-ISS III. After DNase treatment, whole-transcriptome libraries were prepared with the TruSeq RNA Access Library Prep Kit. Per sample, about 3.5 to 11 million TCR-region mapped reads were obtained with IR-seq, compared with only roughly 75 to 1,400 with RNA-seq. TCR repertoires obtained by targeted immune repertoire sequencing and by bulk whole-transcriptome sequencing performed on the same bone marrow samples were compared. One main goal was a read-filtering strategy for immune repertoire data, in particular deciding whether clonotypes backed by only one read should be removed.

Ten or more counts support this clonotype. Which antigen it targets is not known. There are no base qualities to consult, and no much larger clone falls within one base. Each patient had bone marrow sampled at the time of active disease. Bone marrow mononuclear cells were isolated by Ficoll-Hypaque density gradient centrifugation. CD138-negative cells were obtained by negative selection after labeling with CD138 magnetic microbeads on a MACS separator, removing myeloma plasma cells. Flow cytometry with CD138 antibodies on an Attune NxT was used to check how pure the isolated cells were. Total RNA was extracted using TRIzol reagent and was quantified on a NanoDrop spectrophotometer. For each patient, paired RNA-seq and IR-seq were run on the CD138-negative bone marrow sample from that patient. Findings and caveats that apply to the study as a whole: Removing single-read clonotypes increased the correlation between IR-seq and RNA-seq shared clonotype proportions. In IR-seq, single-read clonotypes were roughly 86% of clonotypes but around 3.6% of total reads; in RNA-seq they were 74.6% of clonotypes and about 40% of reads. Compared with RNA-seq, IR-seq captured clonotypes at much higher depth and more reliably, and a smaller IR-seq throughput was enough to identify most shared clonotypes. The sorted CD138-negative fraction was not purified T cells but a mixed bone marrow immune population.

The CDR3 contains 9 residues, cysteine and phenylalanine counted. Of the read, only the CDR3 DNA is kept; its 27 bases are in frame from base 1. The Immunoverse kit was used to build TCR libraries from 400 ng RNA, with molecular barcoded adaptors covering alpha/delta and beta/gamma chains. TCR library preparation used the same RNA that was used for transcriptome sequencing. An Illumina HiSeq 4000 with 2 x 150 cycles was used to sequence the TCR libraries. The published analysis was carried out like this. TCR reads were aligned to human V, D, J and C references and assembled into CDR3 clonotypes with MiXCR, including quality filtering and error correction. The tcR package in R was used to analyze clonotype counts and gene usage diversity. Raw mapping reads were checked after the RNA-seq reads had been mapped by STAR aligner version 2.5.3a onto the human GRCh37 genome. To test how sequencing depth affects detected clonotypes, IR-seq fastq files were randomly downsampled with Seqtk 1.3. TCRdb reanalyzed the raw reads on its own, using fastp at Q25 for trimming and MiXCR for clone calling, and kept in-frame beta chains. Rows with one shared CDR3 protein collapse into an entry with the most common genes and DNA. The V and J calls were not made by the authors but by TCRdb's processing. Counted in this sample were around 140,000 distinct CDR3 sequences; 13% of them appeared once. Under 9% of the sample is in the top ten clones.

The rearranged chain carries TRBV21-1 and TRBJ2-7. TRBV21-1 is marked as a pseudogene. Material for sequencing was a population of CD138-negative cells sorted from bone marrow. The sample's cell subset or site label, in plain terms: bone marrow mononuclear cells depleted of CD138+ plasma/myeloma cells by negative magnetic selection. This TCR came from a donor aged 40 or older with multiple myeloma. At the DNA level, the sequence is TGTGCCAGCTGCTACGAGCAGTACTTC. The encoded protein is CASCYEQYF.